This T cell receptor (beta chain) emerged from a study of cytomegalovirus exposure and HLA in healthy donors. Overall study: Previous work identified 117 million unique TCR beta sequences from 150 million to 200 million T cells. General study points: Data from an earlier analysis indicated that most TCR beta V segments were productive either about 90% or about 30% of the time. Later work found most CMV-associated TCR beta chains apparently HLA-restricted.

Donors in the study were healthy people who gave bone marrow. A word on this clone: Its antigen is unidentified.

Germline V CDR1 and CDR2: LGHNT, FRNRAP. Between the trimmed V and J ends, which lost 5 bases and 1 base, there was a span of 9 bases. The CDR3 covers 14 residues. PCR employed 60 Vbeta and 13 Jbeta primers. Profiled with immunoSEQ multiplex PCR; TCRdb holds only in-frame clones, not every one. This table holds some 140,000 clones, approximately 80% found once. Sequencing was done on a sample of PBMCs. The V call is TRBV12-5, the J call TRBJ2-1; D is possibly TRBD2 (5 bases). The clonotype comes from a woman aged 40 to 50 in good health and CMV-seropositive. CDR3 DNA: TGTGCTAGTGGTGGCCGGGGTTCCTACAATGAGCAGTTCTTC. It specifies CASGGRGSYNEQFF. Based on the CDR3 plus reference TRBV12-5 and TRBJ2-1, the full variable domain is DARVTQTPRHKVTEMGQEVTMRCQPILGHNTVFWYRQTMMQGLELLAYFRNRAPLDDSGMPKDRFSAEMPDATLATLKIQPSEPRDSAVYFCASGGRGSYNEQFFGPGTRLTVL.